The clone carrying this T cell receptor beta chain has just one count. Original processing methods: The assay estimated nucleated cells by amplifying reference gene primers. Clones were read by immunoSEQ multiplex PCR, and TCRdb kept only the in-frame ones, dropping some. V and J calls and clone size are given by that table; D and trimming were obtained from the DNA. The data show about 64,000 clones, around 82% seen once. This entry is derived from a study of blood T cell repertoires in COVID-19. The wider study: Samples of COVID-19 (acute and convalescent) were obtained from the United States, Italy and Spain. T cells, B-cell-depleted T cells, or PBMCs provided the cDNA or gDNA that served as material.

The CDR3 is 11 residues long. Trimming removed 0 bases at V and 6 bases at J, with 3 bases between. Followed over time, Seattle patients had been enrolled while infection was active. The specimen was peripheral blood. V gene TRBV5-3 combines with J gene TRBJ1-1; the D is unclear. TRBV5-3 is given ORF status, its function remaining uncertain. The sequence was collected from a man aged 55 to 70 with COVID-19, enrolled during active disease. CDR3 in DNA: TGTGCCAGAAGCTTGGGCGCTGAAGCTTTCTTT. This translates into CARSLGAEAFF.